The 8 T cell receptor beta chains below were found in one sample sequenced in a study of shared clonotypes between healthy human individuals. The table came from immunoSEQ multiplex PCR; TCRdb's copy has only in-frame clones and leaves some out. The sample gives 450,000 to 600,000 clones, 79% of which show up once; approximately 12% is in the top ten. The sequencing sample was made of PBMCs. These receptor sequences come from a woman between 40 and 55 years old in good health. Some clones in this sample may be carry-over from other donors' samples.

The chain joins TRBV7-3 to TRBJ2-7; possible D gene TRBD2, 6 bases. Trimming removed 5 bases from V and 4 bases from J, with 12 bases in between. The CDR3 runs to 13 residues. The V gene's germline CDR1 is SGHTA and CDR2 FQGTGA. DNA of the CDR3: TGTGCCAGCAGCCGCGGGGTAGGGTACGAGCAGTACTTC. It encodes CASSRGVGYEQYF.

A few counts support this clone. The chain carries TRBV19 and TRBJ1-1; a possible D gene is TRBD1 (5 bases). V was trimmed by 6 bases and J by 6 bases, leaving 17 bases between them. The CDR3 has 14 residues. Germline V gene sequence: CDR1 LNHDA, CDR2 SQIVND (reference sequence). The chain's CDR3 is CASRAWAAGAEAFF. CDR3 coding DNA: TGTGCCAGTAGGGCGTGGGCAGCGGGGGCTGAAGCTTTCTTT. Drawing the rest from reference TRBV19 and TRBJ1-1, the complete variable domain is DGGITQSPKYLFRKEGQNVTLSCEQNLNHDAMYWYRQDPGQGLRLIYYSQIVNDFQKGDIAEGYSVSREKKESFPLTVTSAQKNPTAFYLCASRAWAAGAEAFFGQGTRLTVV.

The rearrangement links TRBV7-6 to TRBJ2-2; D is tentatively TRBD1 or TRBD2 (5 bases each). CDR1 is SGHVS and CDR2 is FNYEAQ in the germline V gene. CDR3 size: 14 residues. Trimming removed 5 bases at V and 1 base at J, with 8 bases between. The CDR3 region has the DNA TGTGCCAGCAGCGGGACGAGGAACACCGGGGAGCTGTTTTTT. It encodes CASSGTRNTGELFF.

The J gene is TRBJ2-2, the V gene TRBV6-6, with 7 bases identical to TRBD2. The germline gives CDR1 MNHNY, CDR2 SVGAGI (reference sequence). Trimming removed 7 bases from V and 4 bases from J; junction bases left unmatched: 12. The CDR3 consists of 16 residues. As DNA, the CDR3 is TGTGCCAGCAACCAAGAGGCGGGAGCGGGCACCGGGGAGCTGTTTTTT. Protein: CASNQEAGAGTGELFF.

This clone was found once. This likely came from a read error, as a far larger clone is one base away. This chain uses TRBV30 with TRBJ1-1; tentatively, D is TRBD1 (5 bases). CDR1 and CDR2 from the germline V gene are GTSNPN and SVGIG (reference sequence). CDR3 length equals 14 residues. The CDR3 region has the DNA TGTGCCCGGAGGGACTCGCCGGCGGGCACTGAAGCTTTCTTT. This sequence encodes CARRDSPAGTEAFF.

J is TRBJ1-4 and V is TRBV5-1; weak D call: TRBD1 (6 bases). V was trimmed by 4 bases and J by 10 bases, leaving 20 bases between them. This CDR3 contains 15 residues. Germline values: CDR1 SGHRS, CDR2 YFSETQ. The CDR3 nucleotides read TGCGCCAGCAGCCCCACGGGGGCGGAGTTAGGAAAACTGTTTTTT. Protein sequence: CASSPTGAELGKLFF. The variable domain in full, completed from reference TRBV5-1 and TRBJ1-4, reads KAGVTQTPRYLIKTRGQQVTLSCSPISGHRSVSWYQQTPGQGLQFLFEYFSETQRNKGNFPGRFSGRQFSNSRSEMNVSTLELGDSALYLCASSPTGAELGKLFFGSGTQLSVL.

The rearrangement links TRBV6-1 to TRBJ1-4; D is undetermined. Deletions cut 2 bases from V and 7 bases from J, with 14 bases between. CDR3 size: 15 residues. Per the germline V gene, CDR1 is MNHNS and CDR2 is SASEGT. CDR3 amino acids: CASSENSKAGEKLFF. CDR3 nucleotide sequence: TGTGCCAGCAGTGAAAATTCGAAGGCGGGTGAAAAACTGTTTTTT.

CDR3 in DNA: TGTGCCAGCAGCTTAGAGGGCTGGCAGGGAAAGCACGAGCAGTACTTC. It yields the protein CASSLEGWQGKHEQYF. This chain joins TRBV7-6 and TRBJ2-7, with D perhaps matching TRBD1 (5 bases). The CDR3 extends over 16 amino acids. Germline CDR1 and CDR2: SGHVS and FNYEAQ. Trimming shortened V by 1 base and J by 5 bases, and 18 bases separated the two germline ends.